A single sample gave rise to the 10 T cell receptor beta chains below, sequenced in a study of T cell repertoires in cytomegalovirus infection. TCRdb independently ran MiXCR on the reads; one entry per CDR3 protein. The sample has around 770,000 distinct CDR3 sequences; under 35% are singletons. Antigen specificity for these receptors is unknown. The source material was cultured CD8+ T cells from PBMCs, sampled from culture after CMV antigen stimulation. The receptors shown here come from a human donor in good health (CMV status not recorded). Some clones in this sample may be carry-over from other donors' samples.

As concerns this clonotype: The junction shows a germline mismatch at one end, possibly a read error. This chain links TRBV4-1 with TRBJ2-1; 7 nucleotides agree with TRBD2. The germline V gene has CDR1 MGHRA and CDR2 YSYEKL. The CDR3 spans 16 residues. The CDR3 protein is CASSQDLRGTYNEQFF. For the CDR3, the DNA is TGTGCCAGCAGCCAAGATCTGCGGGGGACCTACAATGAGCAGTTCTTC.

The chain links TRBV15 to TRBJ2-5, with D perhaps matching TRBD2 (6 bases). Trimming removed 0 bases at V and 5 bases at J, with 13 bases between. This CDR3 has 15 residues. Germline-derived CDR1 and CDR2 are LNHNV and YYDKDF (reference sequence). DNA of the CDR3: TGTGCCACCAGCAGAGATAAAGGGGCGGGGGAGACCCAGTACTTC. Translation: CATSRDKGAGETQYF.

As for this clonotype: Given a much more abundant clone one base away, this may be a read error. The chain links TRBV27 to TRBJ2-4; TRBD1 might be the D (5 bases). Looked up from germline, CDR1 is MNHEY and CDR2 is SMNVEV (reference sequence). The CDR3 length is 15 residues. Trimming pared 7 bases from V and 2 bases from J, leaving 15 bases between. CDR3 protein: CASNSGRTTKNIQYF. The CDR3 coding sequence is TGTGCCAGCAACTCAGGGCGAACAACCAAAAACATTCAGTACTTC.

The chain links TRBV19 to TRBJ2-5, with TRBD1 matching 7 bases. Germline V lookup: CDR1 LNHDA, CDR2 SQIVND (reference sequence). The CDR3 is made up of 17 amino acids. V dropped 5 bases and J dropped 0; count of bases not matched to a gene: 12. CDR3 residues: CASSQHPRDRHQETQYF. CDR3 nucleotide sequence: TGTGCCAGTAGTCAACACCCCCGGGACAGACACCAAGAGACCCAGTACTTC.

The CDR3 spells CASSPLRGEVQETQYF. Written as DNA, the CDR3 is TGTGCCAGCAGCCCCCTTCGGGGGGAAGTCCAAGAGACCCAGTACTTC. The chain carries TRBV7-4 and TRBJ2-5; 7 positions agree with TRBD2. Trimming cost V 5 bases and J 1 base; bases outside gene matches: 10. Germline V gives CDR1 SGHVT, CDR2 SQSDAQ. The length of the CDR3 is 16 residues.

The chain employs TRBV19 and TRBJ2-1; D perhaps matches TRBD1 (5 bases). Trimming left V 3 bases short and J 2 bases short, with 8 bases between. The CDR3 has 14 amino acids. Germline-derived CDR1 and CDR2 are LNHDA and SQIVND (reference sequence). This CDR3 reads CASSIQGTYNEQFF. The CDR3 DNA follows: TGTGCCAGTAGTATTCAGGGCACCTACAATGAGCAGTTCTTC.

The chain links TRBV25-1 to TRBJ2-5; the D is unclear. The CDR3 spans 16 residues. V was trimmed by 1 base and J by 6 bases, leaving 18 bases between them. The germline V gene encodes CDR1 MGHDK and CDR2 SYGVNS. The CDR3 spells CASSESLFTFEQTQYF. CDR3 nucleotide sequence: TGTGCCAGCAGTGAATCGCTGTTTACCTTCGAGCAGACCCAGTACTTC. The variable domain in full, with the rest retrieved from reference TRBV25-1 and TRBJ2-5, is EADIYQTPRYLVIGTGKKITLECSQTMGHDKMYWYQQDPGMELHLIHYSYGVNSTEKGDLSSESTVSRIRTEHFPLTLESARPSHTSQYLCASSESLFTFEQTQYFGPGTRLLVL.

This clonotype showed up just a few times. The genes are TRBV7-6 and TRBJ2-2; no clear D. Germline V gives CDR1 SGHVS, CDR2 FNYEAQ. V dropped 4 bases and J dropped 7 bases, with 13 bases sitting between them. The length of the CDR3 is 14 residues. The CDR3: CASSSLRWIGELFF. The CDR3 DNA is TGTGCCAGCAGCTCCCTCAGGTGGATCGGGGAGCTGTTTTTT.

The chain links TRBV6-2 or TRBV6-3 to TRBJ2-1, with 10 positions matching TRBD1. Germline CDR1 MNHEY, CDR2 SVGEGT. This CDR3 region has 17 residues. The V and J ends lost 8 bases and 2 bases, in that order; junction bases with no gene match: 12. The CDR3: CASQKGYGTGAYNEQFF. In DNA, the CDR3 is TGTGCCAGCCAAAAGGGATACGGGACAGGGGCCTACAATGAGCAGTTCTTC.

In its sample, this clonotype was seen a few times. This rearrangement joins TRBV6-2 or TRBV6-3 to TRBJ1-2; tentative D call: TRBD1 (5 bases). Trimming left V 5 bases short and J 5 bases short, with 12 bases between. Germline lookup yields CDR1 MNHEY and CDR2 SVGEGT. There are 13 residues in the CDR3. The CDR3 reads CASSPDIEYGYTF. CDR3 in DNA: TGTGCCAGCAGTCCGGACATAGAGTATGGCTACACCTTC.